This T cell receptor beta chain was recorded in a study of tumor and adjacent non-tumor tissue in lung cancer (dated by TCRdb to 2016 to 2018). Regarding the study in general: Of the cohort, roughly 12 patients had adenocarcinoma, 2 had squamous cell carcinoma and 1 had small cell lung cancer. The study compared bulk TCRbeta repertoires between lung tumor tissue and matched distant non-tumor lung tissue from 15 lung cancer patients. Sequencing produced roughly 130 million productive TCRbeta reads in total, an average of about 3.8 million reads per sample. The 15 enrolled patients, of whom approximately ten were men and 5 were women, were aged 31 to 76 years and were diagnosed with TNM stage I to III disease. For each patient, one tumor sample and one normal lung sample were taken, giving under 35 paired specimens that underwent TCRbeta CDR3 sequencing. Findings and caveats that apply to the study as a whole: In normal lung, the top 100 clones accounted for a significantly larger cumulative share of the repertoire than in tumor tissue. Significantly higher TCR diversity was found in younger patients, and higher tumor TCR diversity was associated with shorter overall and disease-free survival. Neither the sequencing platform nor unique molecular identifiers are mentioned in the methods. Peripheral blood was not sequenced, so blood TCRbeta repertoires in these lung cancer patients were not examined. Only approximately 14 patients were included in the cohort, and the need for larger samples and more detailed clinical data was noted by the authors. Tumor tissue showed significantly greater TCR diversity (inverse Simpson) than normal lung tissue (431.37 vs 166.20, P = 0.0075, Mann-Whitney U test).

RNA was isolated from bulk, unsorted tissue, and RNA quality was assessed with a NanoDrop ND-1000 and an Agilent 2100. Newly diagnosed lung cancer patients without prior chemotherapy who had been admitted for thoracic surgery in China between August and November 2014 were enrolled as donors. The study excluded patients who had received radiotherapy or chemotherapy before or who had another cancer at the same time. Pieces of surgical tissue measuring roughly 1-2.2 cm3 were kept in RNAlater solution and held at -80 degrees C until needed. Library preparation employed multiplex PCR. The reads were generated on an Illumina HiSeq 2500. TCRbeta libraries were constructed through three rounds of nested PCR with primers (Table S4) according to protocols adapted from ARM-PCR. PCR products of 200-500 bp were gel-excised and purified with the QIAquick gel extraction kit before sequencing. Under the source paper's analysis protocol: Trimmomatic was used to clean the reads, FLASH merged the cleaned reads into complete CDR3 sequences, and MiTCR assigned the sequences to V(D)J germline segments. VDJtools was used to compute clonal diversity as the inverse Simpson's index. A read counted as productive if the sequence was in-frame and lacked a premature stop codon. TCRdb redid the processing of the public reads, applying fastp at Q25 and MiXCR, and retained in-frame beta chains. Under each unique CDR3 protein, matching rows form one entry showing the most common genes and DNA. TCRdb's processing, not the study's, gives the V and J calls here. For this sample there are some 120,000 distinct CDR3 sequences; around three fifths appear just once. The top ten hold over 10% of the sample.

This clonotype is categorized as medium-sized (0.01 to 0.1%). The antigen it binds to is not known. Base-call qualities are not available, and no considerably larger clone is one nucleotide away. This TCR came from a man aged 25-40 years with non-small cell lung cancer. The sequenced sample consisted of lung tumor tissue.

CDR3 region: CASSLNRNEQFF. The nucleotide sequence is TGTGCCAGCAGCCTTAACAGGAATGAGCAGTTCTTC. In this chain, TRBV11-3 is recombined with TRBJ2-1; possibly the D gene is TRBD1, per 5 matching bases. Trimming at the junction amounts to 5 bases on V and 7 bases on J, and the germline ends lie 9 bases apart. Reading from cysteine to phenylalanine, the CDR3 counts 12 amino acids. This entry keeps only the CDR3 DNA: 36 bases, framed from base 1. CDR1 and CDR2, looked up from the germline V gene, are SGHNT and YENEEA.